At least ten counts were recorded for the clone carrying this T cell receptor beta chain. Its target is unknown. Production of TCR cDNA was by 5'RACE template switching, which also added a universal primer site and UMIs. MiXCR was run by TCRdb on the 5' RACE reads, yielding one entry per CDR3 protein. The profile shows about 320,000 distinct CDR3 sequences, about 4.5% of them singletons. CDR1 is SGDLS, CDR2 YYNGEE, per germline. Between the trimmed V and J ends, which lost 3 bases and 7 bases, there was a span of 14 bases. The CDR3 totals 14 residues. This specimen belongs to a study of T cells after yellow fever vaccination. Study information: When fractions had low cell numbers, they were prepared with SMART-Seq v4 Ultra Low Input. Overall study results and limits: Re-detected after boosting: most primary clones, 96% of CD4 and less than 90% of CD8.

The chain carries TRBV9 and TRBJ2-1, with D hard to call. The receptor's source is a man younger than 35 who received the YFV17D yellow fever vaccine. Sequences were derived from PBMCs, sampled 15 days after the yellow fever booster vaccination. This chain's CDR3 is CASSAPLASNEQFF. CDR3 DNA sequence: TGTGCCAGCAGCGCCCCTCTGGCGAGTAATGAGCAGTTCTTC.